The 18 T cell receptor beta chains below come from one sample, sequenced in a study of beta chain features in type 1 diabetes. These TCRs are of unknown antigen specificity. Of the isolated RNA, all was reverse transcribed, and so the sequenced material was expressed TCRB transcripts. Sequencing was performed with immunoSEQ multiplex PCR; in TCRdb, only in-frame clones are kept and a portion is missing. The data show 550,000 to 850,000 clones, around 15% seen once. Whole-study results and caveats: All four CD4+ subsets from Type 1 diabetes patients carried moderately but significantly shorter TCRB CDR3s.

The sequencing input was naive CD4+ T cells from blood. The receptors originated from a man between 18 and 35 years old with type 1 diabetes.

This clone was found a few times. The chain recombines TRBV10-3 with TRBJ2-5; 15 bases are a match to TRBD2. CDR1 is ENHRY, CDR2 SYGVKD, per germline. The CDR3 is made up of 14 amino acids. J was trimmed by 5 bases and V by 6 bases; bases with no gene match: 1. The CDR3, as DNA: TGTGCCATCAGCGGGACTAGCGGGGGGGAGACCCAGTACTTC. It encodes CAISGTSGGETQYF.

This clone appeared a few times. This chain uses TRBV7-9 with TRBJ1-1, with a possible D match to TRBD1 (5 bases). V gave up 6 bases and J gave up 5 bases, with 16 bases separating them. Germline-derived CDR1 and CDR2 are SEHNR and FQNEAQ (reference sequence). The CDR3 is made up of 14 amino acids. The CDR3: CASSPGTPGTEAFF. The CDR3 DNA reads TGTGCCAGCAGTCCCGGGACTCCGGGGACTGAAGCTTTCTTT.

This chain connects TRBV28 to TRBJ2-7, with D unclear. V was trimmed by 7 bases and J by 0 bases, leaving 16 bases between them. Per germline, CDR1 MDHEN and CDR2 SYDVKM. This CDR3 contains 15 residues. DNA of the CDR3: TGTGCCAGCATCCGCGACCCAGGTATCTCCTACGAGCAGTACTTC. Amino acids: CASIRDPGISYEQYF. The entire variable domain, with the rest obtained from reference TRBV28 and TRBJ2-7, is as follows: DVKVTQSSRYLVKRTGEKVFLECVQDMDHENMFWYRQDPGLGLRLIYFSYDVKMKEKGDIPEGYSVSREKKERFSLILESASTNQTSMYLCASIRDPGISYEQYFGPGTRLTVT.

The gene calls are TRBV16 and TRBJ1-1; D unresolved. CDR3 size: 14 residues. The germline V and J ends were trimmed by 2 bases and 3 bases, with 10 bases remaining between them. CDR1 is KGHSY and CDR2 is FQNENV in the germline V gene. CDR3 in amino acids: CASSQVTFYTEAFF. DNA of the CDR3: TGTGCCAGCAGCCAAGTGACTTTTTACACTGAAGCTTTCTTT.

The genes are TRBV5-4 and TRBJ2-1; 11 bases line up with TRBD2. The germline CDR1 and CDR2 sequences are SGHNT and YYREEE (reference sequence). V was clipped by 3 bases and J by 5 bases; unmatched bases: 4. The CDR3 length is 15 residues. CDR3 sequence reads: CASSSATSGDNEQFF. In DNA, the CDR3 is TGTGCCAGCAGCTCCGCGACTAGCGGGGACAATGAGCAGTTCTTC.

This clone turned up a few times. The chain is built from TRBV14 and TRBJ2-7; D is possibly TRBD1 (6 bases). Trimming pared 5 bases from V and 2 bases from J, leaving 13 bases between. Germline values: CDR1 SGHDN, CDR2 FVKESK. This CDR3 is built from 14 residues. CDR3 loop: CASSLPGAPYEQYF. The DNA for the CDR3 is TGTGCCAGCAGCTTACCAGGGGCCCCCTACGAGCAGTACTTC.

A word on this clone: Distinct nucleotide sequences in the sample also encode this CDR3. This chain uses TRBV7-9 with TRBJ1-5; no firm D call. The CDR3 consists of 13 residues. The germline gives CDR1 SEHNR, CDR2 FQNEAQ (reference sequence). Trimming removed 5 bases at V and 5 bases at J, with 10 bases between. CDR3 sequence (DNA): TGTGCCAGCAGCCCCCAAGCCGATCAGCCCCAGCATTTT. It encodes CASSPQADQPQHF.

This clone was observed a few times. The V call is TRBV5-1, the J call TRBJ1-6; D is possibly TRBD1 (5 bases). Trimming pared 1 base from V and 8 bases from J, leaving 31 bases between. The CDR3 runs 21 residues. Germline V gene sequence: CDR1 SGHRS, CDR2 YFSETQ. This CDR3 reads CASSLKGLGRLSVSADSPLHF. In DNA form, the CDR3 reads TGCGCCAGCAGCTTGAAAGGGCTGGGACGTCTTTCGGTTTCTGCGGATTCACCCCTCCACTTT.

This clone has more than one count but fewer than ten. The chain employs TRBV5-1 and TRBJ1-1; 8 bases agree with TRBD1. The germline gives CDR1 SGHRS, CDR2 YFSETQ. This CDR3 contains 16 residues. V lost 4 bases to trimming and J lost 0 bases; unmatched junction nucleotides: 8. The CDR3 bases are TGCGCCAGCAGCCGGACTGGACAGGGAGTGAACACTGAAGCTTTCTTT. Its protein product is CASSRTGQGVNTEAFF. Full variable domain (rest looked up from reference TRBV5-1 and TRBJ1-1): KAGVTQTPRYLIKTRGQQVTLSCSPISGHRSVSWYQQTPGQGLQFLFEYFSETQRNKGNFPGRFSGRQFSNSRSEMNVSTLELGDSALYLCASSRTGQGVNTEAFFGQGTRLTVV.

The chain uses TRBV11-2 and TRBJ2-6; perhaps D is TRBD1 or TRBD2 (5 bases each). Trimming removed 5 bases at V and 2 bases at J, with 13 bases between. In germline, CDR1 is SGHAT, CDR2 FQNNGV. The CDR3 spans 16 residues. The CDR3 reads CASSPREGAGANVLTF. CDR3 nucleotides: TGTGCCAGCAGCCCCCGGGAAGGGGCTGGGGCCAACGTCCTGACTTTC.

The chain joins TRBV30 to TRBJ1-5; a possible D gene is TRBD1 (6 bases). CDR1 is GTSNPN, CDR2 SVGIG, per germline (reference sequence). The CDR3 loop spans 13 amino acids. With 4 bases removed from V and 3 bases from J, the gap between germline ends came to 10 bases. The CDR3 is CAWNRVTNQPQHF. For the CDR3, the DNA is TGTGCCTGGAACAGGGTCACCAATCAGCCCCAGCATTTT.

This clone was picked up a small number of times. This rearrangement joins TRBV5-1 to TRBJ2-3; 9 bases fit TRBD1. This CDR3 spans 17 amino acids. CDR1 and CDR2 (germline): SGHRS, YFSETQ. J was trimmed by 5 bases and V by 1 base; bases with no gene match: 11. Written as DNA, the CDR3 is TGCGCCAGCAGCTTGAATCCGCCGGGACAGGGAGGAGATACGCAGTATTTT. Protein sequence: CASSLNPPGQGGDTQYF. The complete variable domain, with remaining parts taken from reference TRBV5-1 and TRBJ2-3, reads KAGVTQTPRYLIKTRGQQVTLSCSPISGHRSVSWYQQTPGQGLQFLFEYFSETQRNKGNFPGRFSGRQFSNSRSEMNVSTLELGDSALYLCASSLNPPGQGGDTQYFGPGTRLTVL.

J is TRBJ2-7 and V is TRBV7-8; 7 bases are shared with TRBD2. The CDR3 is made up of 14 amino acids. V dropped 1 base and J dropped 7; count of bases not matched to a gene: 7. CDR1 is SGHVS and CDR2 is FQNEAQ in the germline V gene. CDR3 nucleotide sequence: TGTGCCAGCAGCTTAGATTCGGGAGCGGGAGAGCAGTACTTC. Its protein product is CASSLDSGAGEQYF.

This chain uses TRBV5-5 with TRBJ2-3; no clear D gene. Germline CDR1 reads SGHKS; CDR2 reads YYEKEE (reference sequence). This CDR3 spans 13 amino acids. The V end lost 4 bases, the J end lost 3 bases, and 9 bases lay between the germline ends. CDR3 sequence (DNA): TGTGCCAGCAGCGCCGCCGGGACAGATACGCAGTATTTT. Residues: CASSAAGTDTQYF.

This clone showed up just a few times. This chain uses TRBV7-9 with TRBJ2-7; D is unclear. Looked up from germline, CDR1 is SEHNR and CDR2 is FQNEAQ (reference sequence). V dropped 1 base and J dropped 12 bases, with 13 bases sitting between them. This CDR3 contains 12 residues. The CDR3 coding sequence is TGTGCCAGCAGCTTAGACGAGGCTGGCGCGTACTTC. Encoded protein: CASSLDEAGAYF.

V usage is TRBV25-1 and J usage is TRBJ1-4; D is unresolved. This CDR3 has 15 residues. Trimming removed 3 bases from V and 4 bases from J, with 12 bases in between. The germline V gene encodes CDR1 MGHDK and CDR2 SYGVNS. The chain's CDR3 is CASSETGSDNEKLFF. The DNA for the CDR3 is TGTGCCAGCAGTGAGACGGGGTCAGATAATGAAAAACTGTTTTTT.

A few counts support this clone. The gene calls are TRBV27 and TRBJ1-2, with TRBD1 matching over 9 bases. Trimming took 6 bases from V and 1 from J; bases not matched to a gene: 9. In germline, CDR1 is MNHEY, CDR2 SMNVEV (reference sequence). The CDR3 totals 16 residues. The CDR3 sequence: CASSLTLTGGNYGYTF. The DNA for the CDR3 is TGTGCCAGCAGCCTAACCTTGACAGGGGGTAACTATGGCTACACCTTC.

This clone was seen more than once but under ten times. The chain links TRBV10-3 to TRBJ1-2; D is perhaps TRBD1 (5 bases). The germline CDR1 and CDR2 sequences are ENHRY and SYGVKD. The V end lost 7 bases, the J end lost 2 bases, and 17 bases lay between the germline ends. CDR3 size: 15 residues. This chain's CDR3 is CAITPSPGMNYGYTF. CDR3 bases: TGTGCCATCACCCCCTCCCCAGGGATGAACTATGGCTACACCTTC.